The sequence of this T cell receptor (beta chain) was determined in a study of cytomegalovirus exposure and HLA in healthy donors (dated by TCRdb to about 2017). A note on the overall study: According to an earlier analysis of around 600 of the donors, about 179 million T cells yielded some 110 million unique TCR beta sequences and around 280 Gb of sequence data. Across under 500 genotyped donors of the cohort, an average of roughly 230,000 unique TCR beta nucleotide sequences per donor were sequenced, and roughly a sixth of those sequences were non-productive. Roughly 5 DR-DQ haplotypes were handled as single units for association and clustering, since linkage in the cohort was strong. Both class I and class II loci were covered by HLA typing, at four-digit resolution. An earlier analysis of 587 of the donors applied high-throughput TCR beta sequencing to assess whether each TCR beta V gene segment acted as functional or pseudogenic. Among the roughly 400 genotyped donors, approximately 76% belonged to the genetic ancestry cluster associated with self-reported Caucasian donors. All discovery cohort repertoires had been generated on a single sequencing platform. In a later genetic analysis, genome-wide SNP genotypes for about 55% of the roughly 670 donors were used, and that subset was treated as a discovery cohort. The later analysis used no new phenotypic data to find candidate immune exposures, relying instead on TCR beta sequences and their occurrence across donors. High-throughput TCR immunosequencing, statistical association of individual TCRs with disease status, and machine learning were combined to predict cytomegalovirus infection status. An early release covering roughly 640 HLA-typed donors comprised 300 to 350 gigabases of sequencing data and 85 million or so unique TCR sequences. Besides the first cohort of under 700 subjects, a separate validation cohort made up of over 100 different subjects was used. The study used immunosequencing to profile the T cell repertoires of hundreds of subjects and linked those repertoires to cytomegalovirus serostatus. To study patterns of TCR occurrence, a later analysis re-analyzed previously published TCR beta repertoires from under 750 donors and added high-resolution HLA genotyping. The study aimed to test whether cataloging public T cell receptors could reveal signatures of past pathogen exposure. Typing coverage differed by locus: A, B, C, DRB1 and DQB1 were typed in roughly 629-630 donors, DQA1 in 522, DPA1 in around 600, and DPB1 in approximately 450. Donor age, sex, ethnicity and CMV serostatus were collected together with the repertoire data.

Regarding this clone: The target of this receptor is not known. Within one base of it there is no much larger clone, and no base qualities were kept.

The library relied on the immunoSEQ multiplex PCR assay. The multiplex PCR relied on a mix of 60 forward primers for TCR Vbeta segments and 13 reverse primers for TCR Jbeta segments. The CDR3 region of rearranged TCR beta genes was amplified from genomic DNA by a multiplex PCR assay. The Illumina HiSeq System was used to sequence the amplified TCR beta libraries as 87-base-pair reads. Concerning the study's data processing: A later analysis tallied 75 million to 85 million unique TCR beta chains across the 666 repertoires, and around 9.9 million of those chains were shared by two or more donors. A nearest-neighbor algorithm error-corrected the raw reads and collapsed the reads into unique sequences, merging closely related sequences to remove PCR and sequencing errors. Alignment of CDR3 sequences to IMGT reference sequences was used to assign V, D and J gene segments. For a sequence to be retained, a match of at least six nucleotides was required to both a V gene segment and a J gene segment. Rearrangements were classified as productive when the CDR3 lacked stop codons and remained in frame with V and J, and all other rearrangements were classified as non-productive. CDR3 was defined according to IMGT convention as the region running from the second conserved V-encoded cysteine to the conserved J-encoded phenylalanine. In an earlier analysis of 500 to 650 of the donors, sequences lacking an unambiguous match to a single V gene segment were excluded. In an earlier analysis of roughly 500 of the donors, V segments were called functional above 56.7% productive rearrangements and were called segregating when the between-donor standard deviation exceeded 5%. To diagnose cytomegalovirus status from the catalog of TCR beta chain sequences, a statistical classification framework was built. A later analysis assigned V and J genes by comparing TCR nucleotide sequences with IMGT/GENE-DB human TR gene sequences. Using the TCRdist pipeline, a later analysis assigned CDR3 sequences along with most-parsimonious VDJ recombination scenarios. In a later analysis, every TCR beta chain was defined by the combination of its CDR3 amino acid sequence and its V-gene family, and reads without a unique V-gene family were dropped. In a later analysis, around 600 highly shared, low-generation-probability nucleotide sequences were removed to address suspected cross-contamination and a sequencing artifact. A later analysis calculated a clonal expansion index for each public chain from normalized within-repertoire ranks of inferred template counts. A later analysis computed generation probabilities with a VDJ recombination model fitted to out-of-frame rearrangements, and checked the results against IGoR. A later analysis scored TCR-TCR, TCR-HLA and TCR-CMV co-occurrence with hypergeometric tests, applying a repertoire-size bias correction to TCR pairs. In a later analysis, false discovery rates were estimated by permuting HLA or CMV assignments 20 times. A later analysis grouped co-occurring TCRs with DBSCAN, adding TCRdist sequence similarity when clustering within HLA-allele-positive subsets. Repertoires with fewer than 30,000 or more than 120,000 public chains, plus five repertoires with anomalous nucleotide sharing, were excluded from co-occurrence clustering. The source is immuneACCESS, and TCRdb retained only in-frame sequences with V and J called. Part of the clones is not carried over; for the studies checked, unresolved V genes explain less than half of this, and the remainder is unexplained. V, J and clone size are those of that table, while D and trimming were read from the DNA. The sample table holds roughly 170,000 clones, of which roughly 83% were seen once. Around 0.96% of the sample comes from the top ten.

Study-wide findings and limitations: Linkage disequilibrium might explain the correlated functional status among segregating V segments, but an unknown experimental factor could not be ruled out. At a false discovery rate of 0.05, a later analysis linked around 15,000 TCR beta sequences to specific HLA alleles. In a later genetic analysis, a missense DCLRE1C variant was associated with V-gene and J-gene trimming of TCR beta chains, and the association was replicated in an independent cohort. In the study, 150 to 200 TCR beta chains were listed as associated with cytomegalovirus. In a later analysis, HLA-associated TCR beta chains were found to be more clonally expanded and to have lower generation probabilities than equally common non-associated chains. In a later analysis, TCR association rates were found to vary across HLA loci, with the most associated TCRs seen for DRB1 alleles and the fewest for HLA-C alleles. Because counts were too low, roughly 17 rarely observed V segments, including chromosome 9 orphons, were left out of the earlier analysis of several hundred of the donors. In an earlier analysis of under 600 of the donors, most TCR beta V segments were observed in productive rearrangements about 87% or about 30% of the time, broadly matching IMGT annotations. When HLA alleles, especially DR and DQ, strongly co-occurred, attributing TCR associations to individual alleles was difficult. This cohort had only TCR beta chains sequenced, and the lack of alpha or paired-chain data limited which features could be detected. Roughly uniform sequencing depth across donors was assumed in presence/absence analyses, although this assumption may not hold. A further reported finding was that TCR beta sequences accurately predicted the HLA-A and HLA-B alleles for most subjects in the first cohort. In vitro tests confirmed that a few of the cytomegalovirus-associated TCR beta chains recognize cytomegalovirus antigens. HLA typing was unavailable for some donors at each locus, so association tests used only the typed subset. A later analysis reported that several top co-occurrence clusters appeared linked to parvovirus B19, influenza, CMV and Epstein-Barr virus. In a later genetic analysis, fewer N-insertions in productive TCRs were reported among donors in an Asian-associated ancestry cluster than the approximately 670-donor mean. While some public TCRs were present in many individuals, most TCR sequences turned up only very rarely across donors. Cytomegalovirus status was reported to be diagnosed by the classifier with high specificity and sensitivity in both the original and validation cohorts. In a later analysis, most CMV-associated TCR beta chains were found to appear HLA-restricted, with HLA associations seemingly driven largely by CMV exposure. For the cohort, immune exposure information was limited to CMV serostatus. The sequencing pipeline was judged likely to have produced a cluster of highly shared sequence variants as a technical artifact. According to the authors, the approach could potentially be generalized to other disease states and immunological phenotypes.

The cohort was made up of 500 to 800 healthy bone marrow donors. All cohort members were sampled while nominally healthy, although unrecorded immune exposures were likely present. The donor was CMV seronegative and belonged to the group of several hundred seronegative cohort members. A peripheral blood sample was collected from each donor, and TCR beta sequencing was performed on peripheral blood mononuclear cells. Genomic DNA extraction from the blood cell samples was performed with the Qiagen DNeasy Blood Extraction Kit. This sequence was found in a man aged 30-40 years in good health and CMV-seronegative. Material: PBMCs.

The nucleotide sequence is given as TGTGCCAGCAGTTACTCGCTACAGGGGGCCTATGAGCAGTTCTTC. This is translated as CASSYSLQGAYEQFF. Here the chain combines TRBV6-5 and TRBJ2-1, and 9 bases in between align with TRBD1. CDR1 MNHEY and CDR2 SVGAGI are derived from the germline V gene. V has 0 bases trimmed and J has 8 bases trimmed; junction bases matching no gene number 5. Inclusive of the bounding cysteine and phenylalanine, the CDR3 is 15 residues long. Solely the CDR3 DNA is kept, with 45 bases framed from the first base.